Detailed here is one T cell receptor (beta chain). It has no known antigen specificity. Base qualities are not recorded, but no much larger clone differs from it by a single base. These data belong to a study of PD-1 blockade in classical Hodgkin lymphoma (dated by TCRdb to 2018 to 2021). With regard to the full study: Nivolumab dosing was 3 mg/kg intravenously every 2 weeks, continuing until either disease progression or unacceptable toxicity. To define a peripheral blood immune signature of response to PD-1 blockade in classical Hodgkin lymphoma, the study combined TCR beta sequencing with CyTOF. On the study overall, not on this receptor specifically: Lower diversity was seen in patients whose nivolumab began less than 1 year after ASCT, and these patients were left out of later analyses so that immune reconstitution would not confound the results. Baseline diversity similar to that of newly diagnosed patients was observed in trial patients achieving complete response, whereas significantly lower diversity was observed in partial responders and progressors. Newly diagnosed patients were reported to have lower baseline TCR diversity than healthy donors, and relapsed/refractory patients were reported to have lower baseline TCR diversity still. The study covered only a single clinical trial cohort, and the causes of the repertoire differences, possibly disease activity or prior therapy, were still not defined. A significant rise by C4D1 was seen in CD4+ but not CD8+ TCR diversity (p=0.0027 vs p=0.16), with the rise being most apparent in complete responders (p=0.02).

Genomic DNA was isolated using the Qiagen DNeasy kit from unsorted PBMCs as well as from negatively selected CD4+ and CD8+ fractions. Using primers that anneal to V and J segments, immunoSEQ multiplex PCR amplified the TCR beta CDR3 regions. A synthetic immune receptor repertoire was used to minimize amplification bias, and remaining bias was computationally removed after sequencing. In the original analysis: Custom Python scripts were used to quantify repertoire diversity as the Shannon entropy index. Unsorted, CD4+ and CD8+ repertoires were analyzed separately, except for combined analyses in which CD4+ and CD8+ sequences were merged in silico. A clone counted as expanded when the clone's frequency after treatment rose at least 2-fold relative to C1D1, and clones undetected at baseline were given a pseudocount of 0.5. Singleton clones were defined as clones with 0 or 1 copy at C1D1, and non-singleton clones were defined as clones with 2 or more copies. Clones expanded in unsorted samples were assigned a CD4+, CD8+ or unknown annotation through matching of protein sequences in sorted samples from the same patient. Wilcoxon tests were applied to paired samples to test diversity changes from C1D1 to C4D1. TCRdb's version of the immuneACCESS table is confined to in-frame rearrangements and falls short of the full clone set. An unresolved V gene accounts for under half of the shortfall where checked; the remainder is of unknown origin. D and trimming come from the DNA, and the V and J calls and clone size come from that table. Here the sample has more than 140,000 clones; nearly 80% occur a single time. The ten biggest clones cover approximately 9.6% of the sample.

The time point tag for this specimen amounts to: cycle 2 day 1 (C2D1) of nivolumab. All trial patients had relapsed after autologous stem cell transplantation, with cohorts A, B and C differing in prior brentuximab vedotin exposure. A total of over 55 patients with relapsed/refractory classical Hodgkin lymphoma made up the trial cohort, and each patient's best overall response was complete response, partial response or progressive disease. Trial patients were treated with single-agent nivolumab in the multi-cohort phase II CheckMate 205 trial. An independent review committee assessed best overall response by applying the 2007 International Working Group response criteria. Trial PBMCs were obtained immediately prior to nivolumab initiation (C1D1) and on therapy at cycle 2 day 1 and cycle 4 day 1. Peripheral blood was collected in 8 mL Vacutainer Cell Preparation Tubes, from which PBMCs were isolated by centrifugation and then cryopreserved.

V and J are trimmed by 0 bases and 6 bases, and the gene matches miss 10 bases of the junction. The CDR3 covers 17 residues, taking in both the cysteine and the phenylalanine. Kept here is only the CDR3 DNA, which spans 51 bases and is read in frame from base 1. The germline V gene gives CDR1 as SGHRS and CDR2 as YFSETQ. Sample: peripheral blood mononuclear cells (PBMCs), taken before the second cycle of nivolumab. The clonotype was recovered from a human donor with classical Hodgkin lymphoma. In this chain, TRBV5-1 is recombined with TRBJ2-7; 12 central nucleotides agree with TRBD2. CDR3 region: CASSLEGLAGGPGEQYF. The nucleotide sequence is given as TGCGCCAGCAGCTTGGAAGGGCTAGCGGGAGGGCCGGGCGAGCAGTACTTC. Where the CDR3 stops, the reference TRBV5-1 and TRBJ2-7 genes take over; the full variable domain is KAGVTQTPRYLIKTRGQQVTLSCSPISGHRSVSWYQQTPGQGLQFLFEYFSETQRNKGNFPGRFSGRQFSNSRSEMNVSTLELGDSALYLCASSLEGLAGGPGEQYFGPGTRLTVT.